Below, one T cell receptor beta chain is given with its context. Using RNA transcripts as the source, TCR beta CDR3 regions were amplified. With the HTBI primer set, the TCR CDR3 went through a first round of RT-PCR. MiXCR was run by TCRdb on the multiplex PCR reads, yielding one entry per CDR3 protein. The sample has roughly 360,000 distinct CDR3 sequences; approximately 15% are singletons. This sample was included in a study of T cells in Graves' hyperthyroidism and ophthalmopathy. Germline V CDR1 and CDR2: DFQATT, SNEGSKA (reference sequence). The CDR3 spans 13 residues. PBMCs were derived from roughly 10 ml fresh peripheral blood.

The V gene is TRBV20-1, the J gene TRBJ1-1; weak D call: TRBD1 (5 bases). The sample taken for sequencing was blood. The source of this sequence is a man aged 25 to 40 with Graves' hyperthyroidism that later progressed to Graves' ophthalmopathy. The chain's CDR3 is CSPDSGAGTEAFF. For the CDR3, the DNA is TGCAGCCCCGACTCTGGGGCGGGCACTGAAGCTTTCTTT.